This note documents a single T cell receptor (beta chain) sequence. Produced via immunoSEQ multiplex PCR; TCRdb's table is partial and in-frame only. The sample records around 380,000 clones, 70% to 90% being singletons. This entry is derived from a study of blood T cell repertoires in COVID-19. Study-wide context: Samples representing acute and convalescent COVID-19 were sourced from the United States, Italy and Spain.

The CDR3 has 15 amino acids. In germline, CDR1 is SEHNR, CDR2 FQNEAQ (reference sequence). Trimming removed 5 bases from V and 3 bases from J; junction bases left unmatched: 7. This study enrolled people aged roughly 18 to 89 from about 24 US geographic areas. The study assigned cohorts using participant-reported clinical history. Donors in Cohort 3 who had recovered were those with two negative PCRs, healthcare professional clearance, or resolution of their symptoms. The chain carries TRBV7-9 and TRBJ2-7; 10 bases match TRBD1. This sequence was found in a man aged 30-40 years who had recovered from COVID-19. The sequencing input was PBMCs or T cells enriched from blood (not recorded which). The CDR3 nucleotides read TGTGCCAGCAGCCCCCCGGACAGGGGGTTCTACGAGCAGTACTTC. Protein product: CASSPPDRGFYEQYF.